These 7 T cell receptor beta chains were sequenced from one sample in a study of CD8 T cells in ankylosing spondylitis. Using its own MiXCR run on the 5' RACE reads, TCRdb lists one record per CDR3 protein. The sample has around 150,000 distinct CDR3 sequences; around 7.9% are singletons. Material: blood, either unsorted or a sorted T cell fraction (not recorded which). All receptors come from a female donor with ankylosing spondylitis or in good health (not recorded which).

Turning to this clonotype: An end of the junction differs from the germline gene, which may be a read error. The V and J genes are TRBV5-6 and TRBJ1-2, with TRBD1 as a possible D gene (5 bases). CDR1 is SGHDT, CDR2 YYEEEE, per germline. CDR3 length: 14 amino acids. As DNA, the CDR3 is TGTGCCAGCAGTCCAGACAGAACTAACTATGACTACACCTTC. It specifies CASSPDRTNYDYTF.

V and J are TRBV7-9 and TRBJ1-2; D gene unclear. The germline CDR1 and CDR2 sequences are SEHNR and FQNEAQ (reference sequence). V gave up 2 bases and J gave up 0 bases, with 16 bases separating them. The length of the CDR3 is 17 residues. This chain's CDR3 is CASSLPTGEFSNYGYTF. CDR3 bases: TGTGCCAGCAGCTTACCAACCGGGGAATTCTCTAACTATGGCTACACCTTC. The full variable domain, rest sourced from reference TRBV7-9 and TRBJ1-2, is DTGVSQNPRHKITKRGQNVTFRCDPISEHNRLYWYRQTLGQGPEFLTYFQNEAQLEKSRLLSDRFSAERPKGSFSTLEIQRTEQGDSAMYLCASSLPTGEFSNYGYTFGSGTRLTVV.

This clonotype was counted at least ten times. The chain uses TRBV4-1 and TRBJ1-6; tentative D call: TRBD1 (5 bases). The CDR3 extends over 14 amino acids. CDR1 is MGHRA and CDR2 is YSYEKL in the germline V gene. V lost 6 bases and J 7 bases, leaving 13 bases between the germline ends. The CDR3 bases are TGCGCCAGCAGTAGACAGCGGGGAAATTCACCCCTCCACTTT. This translates into CASSRQRGNSPLHF.

This clonotype was detected ten times or more. This chain links TRBV12-3 or TRBV12-4 with TRBJ2-3; 9 bases match TRBD2. The CDR3 runs to 16 residues. With 3 bases clipped from V and 4 bases from J, the junction kept 8 bases outside the gene matches. This CDR3 is CASSLETSGEPDTQYF. The CDR3 nucleotides read TGTGCCAGCAGTTTGGAGACTAGCGGTGAACCAGATACGCAGTATTTT.

This clonotype was seen only a few times. The chain couples TRBV19 to TRBJ2-7; D is possibly TRBD1 or TRBD2 (5 bases each). Germline CDR1 is LNHDA and CDR2 is SQIVND (reference sequence). There are 15 residues in the CDR3. V lost 5 bases, J lost 5 bases, and 19 bases lay in between. Here the CDR3 reads CASSSLAWGMNEQYF. The CDR3 region has the DNA TGTGCCAGTAGTTCCCTCGCTTGGGGGATGAACGAGCAGTACTTC.

This clonotype has at least ten counts. CDR3 coding DNA: TGTGCCAGCAGCCATCCTCCGGGACTAGCGGGGGGGCCAGATACGCAGTATTTT. This translates into CASSHPPGLAGGPDTQYF. The rearrangement uses TRBV3-1 and TRBJ2-3, with 16 bases that match TRBD2. Per germline, CDR1 LGHDT and CDR2 YNNKEL (reference sequence). V gave up 3 bases and J gave up 4 bases; unmatched junction bases: 7. CDR3 size: 18 residues.

This clonotype was counted at least ten times. This chain connects TRBV4-1 to TRBJ2-5; D unclear. This CDR3 is built from 13 residues. Trimming took 3 bases from V and 5 from J, leaving 10 bases between them. The V gene's germline CDR1 is MGHRA and CDR2 YSYEKL. The CDR3 sequence: CASSQVVLETQYF. The CDR3 nucleotides read TGCGCCAGCAGCCAGGTAGTTTTGGAGACCCAGTACTTC.